This T cell receptor beta chain was sequenced during a study of blood T cell repertoires in COVID-19. Study information: Acute and convalescent COVID-19 specimens originated in the United States, Italy and Spain. The cDNA or gDNA used as material had been derived from T cells, B-cell-depleted T cells, or PBMCs.

Source study methods: Nucleated cell number was recorded as an estimate derived from reference gene primer amplification. The data were produced by immunoSEQ multiplex PCR, yet TCRdb's version contains in-frame clones alone and is incomplete. The D gene and trimming were derived from the DNA, and the V and J assignments and clone size from that table. This table has about 140,000 clones, under 85% appearing once. Trimming took off 4 bases at V and 5 bases at J, with 13 bases between the two ends. CDR1 is LNHDA, CDR2 SQIVND, per germline (reference sequence). This CDR3 has 14 residues. The TCR comes from a human donor in a cohort sampled during active COVID-19. The chain links TRBV19 to TRBJ2-3, with D possibly matching TRBD1 (5 bases). Input material: peripheral blood. CDR3 DNA: TGTGCCAGTAGTAAGACAGACCTCAAAGATACGCAGTATTTT. It yields the protein CASSKTDLKDTQYF.